One and the same sample provided the 8 T cell receptor beta chains below, sequenced in a study of CD8+ T cells in alopecia areata. Sequencing relied on a cDNA template that was reverse transcribed from extracted RNA. Generated by immunoSEQ multiplex PCR, the TCRdb table keeps only in-frame clones and is missing some. The sample consists of 130,000 to 150,000 clones, roughly 80% of them appearing once. The treatment here: oral pan-JAK inhibitor, 5-10 mg twice daily. The specimen was CD8+ T cells sorted from blood, collected at week 4, from a patient treated with tofacitinib. These receptors all come from a human donor with alopecia areata.

J is TRBJ2-7 and V is TRBV7-3; D unresolved. V lost 4 bases and J 7 bases, leaving 8 bases between the germline ends. The CDR3 totals 11 residues. Germline CDR1 reads SGHTA; CDR2 reads FQGTGA. CDR3 DNA: TGTGCCAGCAGCTACCGGCGAGAGCAGTACTTC. Amino acids: CASSYRREQYF.

The chain couples TRBV7-9 to TRBJ1-6, with 9 bases matching TRBD1. CDR3 length: 12 residues. V shed 10 bases and J 7 bases; nucleotides not matched to a gene: 2. Per germline, CDR1 SEHNR and CDR2 FQNEAQ (reference sequence). The chain's CDR3 is CAIGQGNSPLHF. DNA for the CDR3: TGTGCCATAGGACAGGGGAATTCACCCCTCCACTTT.

The V call is TRBV7-6, the J call TRBJ2-7; D not resolved. Germline CDR1 SGHVS, CDR2 FNYEAQ. The V end lost 5 bases, the J end lost 2 bases, and 16 bases lay between the germline ends. The CDR3 has 15 residues. CDR3 nucleotide sequence: TGTGCCAGCAGCACGGAATCGACTGGAGCCTACGAGCAGTACTTC. Residues: CASSTESTGAYEQYF.

The chain recombines TRBV15 with TRBJ2-5, with 7 bases identical to TRBD2. Germline V gene data show CDR1 as LNHNV and CDR2 as YYDKDF (reference sequence). This CDR3 region has 14 residues. Germline trimming cut 5 bases from V and 5 bases from J; bases unmatched to any gene: 8. Written as DNA, the CDR3 is TGTGCCACCAGCGGGGACTACCTTGTCGAGACCCAGTACTTC. The encoded protein is CATSGDYLVETQYF.

The rearrangement uses TRBV6-5 and TRBJ2-3; 12 nucleotides line up with TRBD2. Trimming at V came to 8 bases and at J to 5 bases, leaving 5 bases not matched to a gene. The CDR3 contains 14 residues. From germline, CDR1 is MNHEY and CDR2 SVGAGI. The CDR3: CASGPGLAGDTQYF. The CDR3, as DNA: TGTGCCAGCGGACCGGGACTAGCGGGAGATACGCAGTATTTT.

The V gene is TRBV9, the J gene TRBJ1-3; D uncertain. CDR1 SGDLS and CDR2 YYNGEE come from the germline V gene. The CDR3 length is 15 residues. V was clipped by 3 bases and J by 0 bases, with 10 bases between them. The CDR3 loop is CASSALQSSGNTIYF. The CDR3 bases are TGTGCCAGCAGCGCCTTACAGAGCTCTGGAAACACCATATATTTT.

The chain employs TRBV10-3 and TRBJ2-7, with a weak D call TRBD2 (5 bases). CDR1 and CDR2 from the germline V gene are ENHRY and SYGVKD. The V and J ends lost 0 bases and 7 bases respectively, with 13 bases between them. This CDR3 is built from 14 residues. The CDR3 is CAISESTFGEEQYF. The CDR3 bases are TGTGCCATCAGTGAGTCGACGTTCGGGGAGGAGCAGTACTTC.

The V call is TRBV7-9, the J call TRBJ2-1; D remains unclear. This CDR3 has 14 amino acids. V gave up 5 bases and J gave up 5 bases, with 13 bases separating them. Germline-derived CDR1 and CDR2 are SEHNR and FQNEAQ (reference sequence). Written as DNA, the CDR3 is TGTGCCAGCAGCCGCGTGAATTCGCACAATGAGCAGTTCTTC. This translates into CASSRVNSHNEQFF.